The present T cell receptor (beta chain) was sequenced within a study of shared clonotypes between healthy human individuals. Sorted subsets were amplified in replicate PCRs using approximately 200 ng DNA, about 30,000 T cell genomes. Using immunoSEQ multiplex PCR, the repertoire was profiled, and TCRdb retains in-frame clones only, with some absent. The sample lists around 2.1 million clones; more than 85% were seen once. It was CD45RO-negative cells, positively selected for CCR7, that made up naive CD8 cells, with terminally differentiated effector memory CD45RA+ cells excluded. HIV-negative, healthy adults without recent acute infections or vaccinations were the donors. The CDR3 spans 14 residues. The ends were cut back, 6 bases at V and 6 bases at J, with 17 bases in the middle. Germline V CDR1 and CDR2: MNHEY, SMNVEV (reference sequence). Concerning this clone itself: The target antigen is unknown.

Study-level points and caveats: Blood was the only sampled material, and tissue repertoires likely differ.

This rearrangement joins TRBV27 to TRBJ1-1; D perhaps matches TRBD1 (6 bases). This sequence originates from a man aged 18 to 29 in good health. Some clones in this sample may be carry-over from other donors' samples. Specimen: naive CD8+ T cells from PBMCs. This CDR3 reads CASSPVNRVAEAFF. The CDR3 nucleotides are TGTGCCAGCAGCCCCGTGAACAGGGTCGCTGAAGCTTTCTTT.